Listed below are T cell receptor beta chains from one sample, sequenced in a study of blood T cell repertoires in COVID-19. Sequenced by immunoSEQ multiplex PCR; TCRdb stores in-frame clones only, minus some. Altogether 200,000 to 300,000 clones are present, 87% being singletons, with the ten largest covering approximately 2.4%. Sequenced input: PBMCs or T cells enriched from blood (not recorded which). These receptors originate from a young woman with acute COVID-19. CDR3s include the opening cysteine and the closing phenylalanine or tryptophan. The D gene is left open where the match is weak.

>TRBJ1-1|TRBD1|TRBV12-3/TRBV12-4
CASSLGTDEAFF
>TRBJ2-1|NA|TRBV20-1
CSSRSINEQFF
>TRBJ2-7|TRBD1|TRBV7-6
CASSLGTGVHYEQYF
>TRBJ1-1|NA|TRBV11-3
CASSEGSLENTEAFF
>TRBJ2-3|NA|TRBV6-5
CASGREEDTQYF
>TRBJ2-6|NA|TRBV15
CATSRESPLVGGANVLTF
>TRBJ2-1|NA|TRBV29-1
CSVEDPARGTYNEQFF
>TRBJ1-2|TRBD1|TRBV27
CASRLGQGALYGYTF
>TRBJ1-1|NA|TRBV13
CASSFPTELTEAFF
>TRBJ1-5|NA|TRBV18
CASSPVSTMVNQPQHF
>TRBJ2-7|TRBD1|TRBV7-2
CASSAMGQGGSYEQYF
>TRBJ1-1|NA|TRBV12-3/TRBV12-4
CASSFRTEAFF